Listed below are T cell receptor beta chains from one sample, sequenced in a study of OX40 agonist ivuxolimab in advanced cancers. TCRdb's copy holds only in-frame clones and misses some; the assay was immunoSEQ multiplex PCR. The repertoire holds 40,000 to 45,000 clones, with 80% as singletons. The material sequenced was CD4+ or CD8+ T cells sorted from blood, taken in a trial of the OX40 agonist ivuxolimab. All receptors come from an adult with an advanced solid tumor such as melanoma, head and neck, liver or kidney cancer. CDR3s include the opening cysteine and the closing phenylalanine or tryptophan. Each record gives: J gene, V gene, D gene, clone size, CDR3 protein, CDR3 DNA. The D gene is left open where the match is weak. Clone size is not always given. Where it is, it says once, few, many or a class for expanded clones.

TRBJ2-5	TRBV7-2	TRBD2	-	CASSLREGETQYF	TGTGCCAGCAGCTTGCGGGAGGGGGAGACCCAGTACTTC
TRBJ1-6	TRBV5-8	-	-	CASSLGGFANSPLHF	TGTGCCAGCAGCTTAGGCGGGTTTGCCAATTCACCCCTCCACTTT
TRBJ2-1	TRBV5-4	-	few	CASSLRGTDNEQFF	TGTGCCAGCAGCTTGCGCGGGACAGACAATGAGCAGTTCTTC
TRBJ1-2	TRBV5-7	-	-	CASSLVRAEHGYTF	TGTGCCAGCAGCTTGGTCCGGGCGGAACATGGCTACACCTTC
TRBJ2-3	TRBV9	TRBD2	-	CASGLAGEPSTDTQYF	TGTGCCAGCGGACTAGCGGGGGAGCCTAGCACAGATACGCAGTATTTT
TRBJ1-6	TRBV11-2	-	-	CASSLNSPLHF	TGTGCCAGCAGCTTAAATTCACCCCTCCACTTT
TRBJ2-1	TRBV6-5	-	few	CASSSTLSYNEQFF	TGTGCCAGCAGCAGTACCCTCTCGTACAATGAGCAGTTCTTC
TRBJ2-1	TRBV27	-	once	CASRQSSYNEQFF	TGTGCCAGCAGGCAAAGCTCCTACAATGAGCAGTTCTTC
TRBJ1-3	TRBV2	TRBD1	-	CASWGQGAGNTIYF	TGTGCCAGCTGGGGGCAGGGGGCTGGAAACACCATATATTTT
TRBJ2-5	TRBV5-1	-	-	CASSLGPLGGRRETQYF	TGCGCCAGCAGCTTGGGGCCCCTAGGGGGTAGACGGGAGACCCAGTACTTC
TRBJ1-3	TRBV19	-	-	CASSMSHRTILSTRGNTIYF	TGTGCCAGTAGTATGTCACACCGGACCATCCTCTCAACGCGGGGAAACACCATATATTTT
TRBJ2-1	TRBV11-1	TRBD2	-	CASSLWGTSGNNEQFF	TGTGCCAGCAGCTTATGGGGGACTAGCGGGAACAATGAGCAGTTCTTC
TRBJ2-7	TRBV5-1	-	-	CASSLIRGYEQYF	TGCGCCAGCAGCTTGATTAGGGGCTACGAGCAGTACTTC
TRBJ1-5	TRBV7-9	-	-	CASSPDGAYSNQPQHF	TGTGCCAGCAGCCCCGACGGCGCGTATAGCAATCAGCCCCAGCATTTT
TRBJ2-5	TRBV29-1	-	-	CSPLTAETQYF	TGCAGCCCGCTCACCGCAGAGACCCAGTACTTC
TRBJ1-2	TRBV5-1	-	once	CASSLEGTYGYTF	TGCGCCAGCAGCTTGGAAGGAACCTATGGCTACACCTTC
TRBJ2-3	TRBV29-1	TRBD2	-	CSVEIAGGDTQYF	TGCAGCGTTGAAATAGCGGGGGGCGATACGCAGTATTTT
TRBJ2-7	TRBV6-1	TRBD1	-	CASRGTGGGYEQYF	TGTGCCAGCAGGGGGACAGGGGGCGGCTACGAGCAGTACTTC
TRBJ2-1	TRBV19	-	-	CASSNRRVAVNEQFF	TGTGCCAGTAGTAATAGGCGGGTTGCCGTCAATGAGCAGTTCTTC
TRBJ1-2	TRBV7-3	-	-	CASSRTPGYGYTF	TGTGCCAGCAGCCGGACACCAGGCTATGGCTACACCTTC
TRBJ1-1	TRBV5-1	-	-	CASSLWGRFTEAFF	TGCGCCAGCAGCTTGTGGGGACGGTTCACTGAAGCTTTCTTT
TRBJ2-5	TRBV18	TRBD1	-	CASSPLGQQGETQYF	TGTGCCAGCTCACCGCTGGGACAGCAAGGGGAGACCCAGTACTTC
TRBJ2-7	TRBV7-2	-	-	CASQPGGAPREQYF	TGTGCCAGCCAACCCGGGGGCGCCCCCAGAGAGCAGTACTTC